Listed below are T cell receptor beta chains from one sample, sequenced in a study of human T cells and chemical hapten exposure. TCRdb redid the calling of the RACE reads with MiXCR, one entry per CDR3 protein. The sample includes 75,000 to 95,000 distinct CDR3 sequences, about an eighth seen only once; the top ten take 3.5%. The input for sequencing was whole blood, taken in connection with sensitization to the hapten diphenylcyclopropenone (DPC). These receptors were collected from a woman aged 60-75 years with alopecia areata. Some clones in this sample may be carry-over from other donors' samples. CDR3s include the opening cysteine and the closing phenylalanine or tryptophan. A D gene is named only where the DNA matches it firmly. A row's size may be missing; if present it is once, few, many or a size class.

clone size	J gene	V gene	D gene	CDR3 DNA	CDR3 protein
once	TRBJ2-4	TRBV10-3	-	TGTGCCATCAGTGAGTCTAAGGCAGGGAAAAACATTCAGTACTTC	CAISESKAGKNIQYF
many	TRBJ1-6	TRBV5-1	-	TGCGCCAGCACCCCTCTGGGGCCATCCGGGCCCCTCCACTTT	CASTPLGPSGPLHF
few	TRBJ2-2	TRBV27	-	TGTGCCAGCAGTTTATCAGGGCGCGGACCCGGGGAGCTGTTTTTT	CASSLSGRGPGELFF
few	TRBJ2-2	TRBV5-1	-	TGCGCCAGCAGCTTGGTTTCGGGGACCAACACCGGGGAGCTGTTTTTT	CASSLVSGTNTGELFF
many	TRBJ1-3	TRBV25-1	-	TGTGCCAGCAGGGGGATAAGCTCTGGAAACACCATATATTTT	CASRGISSGNTIYF
-	TRBJ2-5	TRBV5-4	TRBD2	TGTGCCAGCAGCTTGCGACTAGCGGGGGAGGGGCAAGAGACCCAGTACTTC	CASSLRLAGEGQETQYF
few	TRBJ2-7	TRBV20-1	-	TGCAGTGCTAGAGGGGCAGGGTGGGCGCCCTACGAGCAGTACTTC	CSARGAGWAPYEQYF
many	TRBJ2-3	TRBV7-3	-	TGTGCCAGCAGCTCGTCAGGGCACACAGATACGCAGTATTTT	CASSSSGHTDTQYF
few	TRBJ2-1	TRBV9	-	TGTGCCACTGGGGGAGCCGAATACAATGAGCAGTTCTTC	CATGGAEYNEQFF
few	TRBJ1-1	TRBV29-1	TRBD1	TGCAGCGTGCCAGGGGGCACTGAAGCTTTCTTT	CSVPGGTEAFF
many	TRBJ1-5	TRBV10-2	TRBD1	TGCGCCAGCAGTGAAGGACAGGGAGGCCAGCCCCAGCATTTT	CASSEGQGGQPQHF
-	TRBJ1-6	TRBV7-6	TRBD1	TGTGCCAGCAGCGCCCGGACAGGGAGCTCACCCCTCCACTTT	CASSARTGSSPLHF
-	TRBJ1-1	TRBV4-1	TRBD1	TGCGCCAGCAGCCAGGTCGGGACAGGGTTCCCTGAAGCTTTCTTT	CASSQVGTGFPEAFF
many	TRBJ1-2	TRBV2	TRBD1	TGTGCCAGCATACCCCCGTACAGGGGGCGGAGTGGCTACACCTTC	CASIPPYRGRSGYTF
many	TRBJ2-2	TRBV21-1	-	TGTGCCAGCAGCAAAGTCAGGGCCGGGGAGCTGTTTTTT	CASSKVRAGELFF
-	TRBJ2-3	TRBV5-1	-	TGCGCCAGCAGCTTAGAACAGGGCGAGGATACGCAGTATTTT	CASSLEQGEDTQYF
many	TRBJ2-5	TRBV6-6	-	TGTGCCAGTTGTATCGAGCGTTTGCAACCGACCCAGTACTTC	CASCIERLQPTQYF
-	TRBJ2-5	TRBV29-1	-	TGCAGCGTTGAATCCCCGACGAGGGAGACCCAGTACTTC	CSVESPTRETQYF
many	TRBJ1-5	TRBV27	-	TGTGCCAGCAGTTTACAGTCGGTGAGTGGGGTTCAGCCCCAGCATTTT	CASSLQSVSGVQPQHF
few	TRBJ2-3	TRBV11-1	-	TGTGCCAGCAGCTTAAGTCGGGACACAGATACGCAGTATTTT	CASSLSRDTDTQYF
many	TRBJ2-5	TRBV7-6	-	TGTGCCAGCAGCTTAGGGCCGGGGACCAACCAAGAGACCCAGTACTTC	CASSLGPGTNQETQYF
many	TRBJ1-1	TRBV18	TRBD1	TGTGCCAGCTCACTAGAGACAGGGGGCCTGTATACTGAAGCTTTCTTT	CASSLETGGLYTEAFF
many	TRBJ2-5	TRBV6-1	-	TGTGCCAGCACGGGGGGCGTTCTTATTTACGGAGAGACCCAGTACTTC	CASTGGVLIYGETQYF
few	TRBJ2-5	TRBV20-1	TRBD2	TGCAGTGCTAGTCCCGCGGGGGGGACACAAGAGACCCAGTACTTC	CSASPAGGTQETQYF
-	TRBJ2-7	TRBV7-6	-	TGTGCCAGCAGCTTGGATACTAACAGCCACGAGCAGTACTTC	CASSLDTNSHEQYF
-	TRBJ1-1	TRBV4-1	-	TGCGCCAGCAGATACTCCGGAGATCACACTGAAGCTTTCTTT	CASRYSGDHTEAFF
-	TRBJ1-5	TRBV6-4	-	TGTGCCAGCATCGCCCGACAGGTTGTTCAGCCCCAGCATTTT	CASIARQVVQPQHF
-	TRBJ1-1	TRBV10-3	-	TGTGCCATGACTGGCAACCCGAACACTGAAGCTTTCTTT	CAMTGNPNTEAFF